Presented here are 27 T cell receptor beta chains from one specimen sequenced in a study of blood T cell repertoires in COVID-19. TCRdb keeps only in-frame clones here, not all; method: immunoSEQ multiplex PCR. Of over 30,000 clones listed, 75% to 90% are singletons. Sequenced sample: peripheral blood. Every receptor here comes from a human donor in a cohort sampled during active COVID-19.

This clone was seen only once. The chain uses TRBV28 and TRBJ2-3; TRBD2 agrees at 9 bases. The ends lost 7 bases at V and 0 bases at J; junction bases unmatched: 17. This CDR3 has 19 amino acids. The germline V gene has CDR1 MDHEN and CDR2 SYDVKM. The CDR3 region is CASTFRPSGVERSTDTQYF. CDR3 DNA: TGTGCCAGCACCTTCAGGCCTAGCGGGGTAGAGAGGAGCACAGATACGCAGTATTTT.

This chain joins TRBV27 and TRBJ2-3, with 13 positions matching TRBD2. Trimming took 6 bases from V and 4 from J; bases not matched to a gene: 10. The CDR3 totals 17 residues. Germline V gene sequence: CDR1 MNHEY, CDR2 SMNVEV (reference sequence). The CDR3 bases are TGTGCCAGCAGCCGACTAGCGGGAGGAAAGGGGGCAGATACGCAGTATTTT. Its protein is CASSRLAGGKGADTQYF.

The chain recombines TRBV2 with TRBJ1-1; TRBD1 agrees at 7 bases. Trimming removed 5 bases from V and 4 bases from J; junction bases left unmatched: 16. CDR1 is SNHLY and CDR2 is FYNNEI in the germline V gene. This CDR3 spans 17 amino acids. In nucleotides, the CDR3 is TGTGCCAGCAGTTATTTCCGACCACAGGGGATCGGCACTGAAGCTTTCTTT. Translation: CASSYFRPQGIGTEAFF.

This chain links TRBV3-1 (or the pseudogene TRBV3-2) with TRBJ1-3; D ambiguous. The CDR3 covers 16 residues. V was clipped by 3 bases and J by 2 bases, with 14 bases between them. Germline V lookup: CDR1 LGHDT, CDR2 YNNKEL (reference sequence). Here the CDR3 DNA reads TGTGCCAGCAGCCACCTTGGCCGGGGAACTGGAAACACCATATATTTT. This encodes CASSHLGRGTGNTIYF.

The CDR3 loop reads CATSDGGPQYF. CDR3 coding DNA: TGTGCCACCAGTGATGGTGGGCCCCAGTACTTC. The V and J genes are TRBV24-1 and TRBJ2-5, with no clear D. The CDR3 has 11 residues. V lost 3 bases and J lost 9, with 7 bases in between. The germline gives CDR1 KGHDR, CDR2 SFDVKD.

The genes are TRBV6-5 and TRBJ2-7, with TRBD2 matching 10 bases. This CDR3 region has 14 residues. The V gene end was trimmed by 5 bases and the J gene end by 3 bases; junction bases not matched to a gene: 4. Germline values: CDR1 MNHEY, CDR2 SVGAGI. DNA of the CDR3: TGTGCCAGCAGTAGCGGGAGGGCCGGCTACGAGCAGTACTTC. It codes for CASSSGRAGYEQYF.

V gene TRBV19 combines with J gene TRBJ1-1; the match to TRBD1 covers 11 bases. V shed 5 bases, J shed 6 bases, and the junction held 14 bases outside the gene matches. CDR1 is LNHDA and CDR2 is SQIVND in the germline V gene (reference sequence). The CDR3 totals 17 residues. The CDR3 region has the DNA TGTGCCAGTAGTTTCGTTCGGGACAGGGGGTTGGGAGCTGAAGCTTTCTTT. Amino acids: CASSFVRDRGLGAEAFF. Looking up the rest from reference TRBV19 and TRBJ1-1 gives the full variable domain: DGGITQSPKYLFRKEGQNVTLSCEQNLNHDAMYWYRQDPGQGLRLIYYSQIVNDFQKGDIAEGYSVSREKKESFPLTVTSAQKNPTAFYLCASSFVRDRGLGAEAFFGQGTRLTVV.

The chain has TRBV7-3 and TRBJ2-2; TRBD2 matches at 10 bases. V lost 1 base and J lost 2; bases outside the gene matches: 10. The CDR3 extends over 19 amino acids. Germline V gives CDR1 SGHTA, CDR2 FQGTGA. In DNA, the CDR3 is TGTGCCAGCAGCTTAAATGTACTGGGACTAGCGCATAACACCGGGGAGCTGTTTTTT. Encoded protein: CASSLNVLGLAHNTGELFF.

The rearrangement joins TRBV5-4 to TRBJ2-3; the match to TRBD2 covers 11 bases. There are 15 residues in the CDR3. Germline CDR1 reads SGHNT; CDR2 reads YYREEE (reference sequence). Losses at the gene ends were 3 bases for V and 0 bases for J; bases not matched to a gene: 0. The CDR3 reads CASSWTSGSTDTQYF. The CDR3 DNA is TGTGCCAGCAGCTGGACTAGCGGGAGCACAGATACGCAGTATTTT.

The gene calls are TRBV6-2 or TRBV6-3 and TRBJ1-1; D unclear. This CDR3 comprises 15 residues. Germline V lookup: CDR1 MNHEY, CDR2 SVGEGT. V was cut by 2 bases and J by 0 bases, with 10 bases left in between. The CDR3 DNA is TGTGCCAGCAGTTACATAGGAGGGCTGAACACTGAAGCTTTCTTT. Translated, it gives CASSYIGGLNTEAFF.

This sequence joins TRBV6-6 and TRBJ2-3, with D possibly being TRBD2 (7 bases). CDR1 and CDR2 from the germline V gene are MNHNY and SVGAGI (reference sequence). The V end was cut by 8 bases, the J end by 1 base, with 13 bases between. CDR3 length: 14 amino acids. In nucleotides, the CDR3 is TGTGCCAGCGGGGAGGGGGGAGGCACAGATACGCAGTATTTT. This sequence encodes CASGEGGGTDTQYF.

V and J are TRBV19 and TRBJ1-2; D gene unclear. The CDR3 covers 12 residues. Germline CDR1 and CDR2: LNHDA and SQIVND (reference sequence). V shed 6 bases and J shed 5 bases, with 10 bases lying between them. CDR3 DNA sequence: TGTGCCAGTAGCCCCCCGGGATATGGCTACACCTTC. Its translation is CASSPPGYGYTF.

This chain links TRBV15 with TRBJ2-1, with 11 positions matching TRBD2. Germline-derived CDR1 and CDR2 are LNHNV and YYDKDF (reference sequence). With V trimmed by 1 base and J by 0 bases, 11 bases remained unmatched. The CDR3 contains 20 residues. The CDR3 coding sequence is TGTGCCACCAGCAGAGCTTGGAGACTAGCGGGACCGGGCTCCTACAATGAGCAGTTCTTC. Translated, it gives CATSRAWRLAGPGSYNEQFF.

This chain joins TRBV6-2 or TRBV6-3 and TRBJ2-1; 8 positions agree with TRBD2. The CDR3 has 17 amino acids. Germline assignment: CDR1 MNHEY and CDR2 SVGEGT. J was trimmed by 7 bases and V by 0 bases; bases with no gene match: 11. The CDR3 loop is CASSYSVGSSGLNEQFF. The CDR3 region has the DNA TGTGCCAGCAGTTACTCGGTCGGTTCTAGCGGGTTGAATGAGCAGTTCTTC.

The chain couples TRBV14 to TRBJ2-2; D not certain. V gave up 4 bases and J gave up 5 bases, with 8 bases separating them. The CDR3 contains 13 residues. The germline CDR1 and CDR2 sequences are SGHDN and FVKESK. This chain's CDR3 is CASSPQLTGELFF. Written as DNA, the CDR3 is TGTGCCAGCAGCCCACAACTAACCGGGGAGCTGTTTTTT.

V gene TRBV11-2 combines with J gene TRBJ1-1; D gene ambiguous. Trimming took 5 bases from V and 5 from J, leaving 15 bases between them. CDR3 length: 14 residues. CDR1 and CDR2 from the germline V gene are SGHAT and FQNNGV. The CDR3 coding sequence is TGTGCCAGCAGCGGTGATTTGTGGAGGACTGAAGCTTTCTTT. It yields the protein CASSGDLWRTEAFF.

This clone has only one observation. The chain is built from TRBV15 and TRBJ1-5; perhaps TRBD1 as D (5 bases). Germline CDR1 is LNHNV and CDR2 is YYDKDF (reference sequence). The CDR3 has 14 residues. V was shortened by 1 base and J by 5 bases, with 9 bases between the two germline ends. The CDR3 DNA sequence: TGTGCCACCAGCAGAGCAGGGTCGGATCAGCCCCAGCATTTT. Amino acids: CATSRAGSDQPQHF.

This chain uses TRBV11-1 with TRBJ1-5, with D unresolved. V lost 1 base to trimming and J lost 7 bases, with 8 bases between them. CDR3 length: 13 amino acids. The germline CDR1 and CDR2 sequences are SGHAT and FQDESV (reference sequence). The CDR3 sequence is CASSLGEYQPQHF. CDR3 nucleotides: TGTGCCAGCAGCTTAGGGGAGTACCAGCCCCAGCATTTT.

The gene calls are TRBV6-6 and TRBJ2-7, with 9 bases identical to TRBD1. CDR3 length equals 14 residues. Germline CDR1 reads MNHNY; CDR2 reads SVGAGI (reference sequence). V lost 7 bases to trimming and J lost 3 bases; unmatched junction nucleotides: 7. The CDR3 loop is CASIPGQGGYEQYF. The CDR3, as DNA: TGTGCCAGCATCCCGGGACAGGGAGGCTACGAGCAGTACTTC.

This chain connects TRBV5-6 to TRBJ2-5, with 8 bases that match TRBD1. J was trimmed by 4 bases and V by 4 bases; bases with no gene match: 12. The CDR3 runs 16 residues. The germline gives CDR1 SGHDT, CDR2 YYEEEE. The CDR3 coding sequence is TGTGCCAGCAGCCCCGAACTCCGGACAGGGAGAGAGACCCAGTACTTC. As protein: CASSPELRTGRETQYF.

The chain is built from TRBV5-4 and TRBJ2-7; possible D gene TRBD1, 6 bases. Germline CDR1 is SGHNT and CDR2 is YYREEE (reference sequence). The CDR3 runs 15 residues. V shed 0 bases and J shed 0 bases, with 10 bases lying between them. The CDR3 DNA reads TGTGCCAGCAGCTTGGCCGGGACACTCTCCTACGAGCAGTACTTC. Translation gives CASSLAGTLSYEQYF.

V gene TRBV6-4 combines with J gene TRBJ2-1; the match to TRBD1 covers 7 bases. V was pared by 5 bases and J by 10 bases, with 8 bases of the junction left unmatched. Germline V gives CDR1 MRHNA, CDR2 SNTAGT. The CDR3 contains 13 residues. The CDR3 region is CASSSTGDREQFF. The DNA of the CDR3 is TGTGCCAGCAGTTCAACAGGGGATCGAGAGCAGTTCTTC.

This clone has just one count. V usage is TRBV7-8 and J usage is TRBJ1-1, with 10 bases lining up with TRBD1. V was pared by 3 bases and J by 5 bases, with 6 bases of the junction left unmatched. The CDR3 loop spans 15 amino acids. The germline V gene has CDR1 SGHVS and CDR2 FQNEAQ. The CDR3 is CASSFSDRGRTEAFF. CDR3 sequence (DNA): TGTGCCAGCAGCTTCTCCGACAGGGGGCGGACTGAAGCTTTCTTT.

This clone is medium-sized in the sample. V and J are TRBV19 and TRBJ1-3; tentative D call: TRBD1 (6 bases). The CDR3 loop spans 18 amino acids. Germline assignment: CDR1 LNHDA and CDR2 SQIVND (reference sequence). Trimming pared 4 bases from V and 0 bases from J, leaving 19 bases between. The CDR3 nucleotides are TGTGCCAGTAGTAAAAACGGACAGCGTACCGTCTCTGGAAACACCATATATTTT. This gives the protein CASSKNGQRTVSGNTIYF. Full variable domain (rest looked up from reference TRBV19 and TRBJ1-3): DGGITQSPKYLFRKEGQNVTLSCEQNLNHDAMYWYRQDPGQGLRLIYYSQIVNDFQKGDIAEGYSVSREKKESFPLTVTSAQKNPTAFYLCASSKNGQRTVSGNTIYFGEGSWLTVV.

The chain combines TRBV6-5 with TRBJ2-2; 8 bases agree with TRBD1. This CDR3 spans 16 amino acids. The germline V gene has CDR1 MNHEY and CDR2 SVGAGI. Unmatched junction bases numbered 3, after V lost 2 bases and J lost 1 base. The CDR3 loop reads CASSYDRGLNTGELFF. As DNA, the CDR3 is TGTGCCAGCAGTTACGACAGGGGCTTGAACACCGGGGAGCTGTTTTTT.

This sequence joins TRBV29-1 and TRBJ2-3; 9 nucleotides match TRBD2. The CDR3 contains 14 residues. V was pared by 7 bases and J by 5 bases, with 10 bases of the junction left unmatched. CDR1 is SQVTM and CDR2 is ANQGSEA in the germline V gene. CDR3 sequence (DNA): TGCAGCGCCCGGCGGGGGGGCGCAGGAGATACGCAGTATTTT. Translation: CSARRGGAGDTQYF.

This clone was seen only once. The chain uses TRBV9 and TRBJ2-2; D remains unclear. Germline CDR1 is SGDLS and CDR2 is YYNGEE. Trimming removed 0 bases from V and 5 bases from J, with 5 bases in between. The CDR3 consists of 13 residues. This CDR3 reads CASSVESTGELFF. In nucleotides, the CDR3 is TGTGCCAGCAGCGTAGAGAGTACCGGGGAGCTGTTTTTT.